Given below is one T cell receptor (beta chain) in context. The record originates from a study of Ad26.COV2.S vaccination and SARS-CoV-2 variants. At the level of the study: Intramuscular Ad26.COV2.S at 5x10^10 or 1x10^11 viral particles.

The table came from immunoSEQ multiplex PCR; TCRdb's copy has only in-frame clones and leaves some out. The top ten clones hold over 10% of a sample with roughly 510,000 clones, roughly nine tenths of them seen once. Treatment noted: over 15 received Ad26.COV2.S at low or high dose, single or two shots; 5 received placebo; per-sample allocation not given. Sampling was done on day 63 after the first vaccine or placebo injection. V gave up 5 bases and J gave up 10 bases; unmatched junction bases: 10. Germline V gives CDR1 KGHDR, CDR2 SFDVKD. The CDR3 runs to 15 residues. The chain has TRBV24-1 and TRBJ1-6; 7 nucleotides match TRBD1. This specimen was peripheral blood, taken in a trial of Ad26.COV2.S vaccine versus placebo. The TCR was taken from a person aged 18-60 years who received the Ad26.COV2.S COVID-19 vaccine or a placebo. CDR3 nucleotides: TGTGCCACCAGTGGGGGAAAGGGGGCTGAATCACCCCTCCACTTT. Amino acids: CATSGGKGAESPLHF.